The T cell receptor beta chain described here comes from a study of blood T cell repertoires in COVID-19. The wider study: The United States, Italy and Spain were the sources of the acute and convalescent COVID-19 samples.

The method was immunoSEQ multiplex PCR; TCRdb's version includes in-frame clones alone and lacks a portion of them. In the table there are more than 200,000 clones, 84% of which are singletons. A Seattle source enrolled patients during active infection and followed them longitudinally. The length of the CDR3 is 15 residues. Germline-derived CDR1 and CDR2 are LGHNA and YSLEER. V trimming: 1 base; J trimming: 6 bases; junction bases outside the gene matches: 5. This sequence originates from an elderly woman with COVID-19, enrolled during active disease. The gene calls are TRBV4-3 and TRBJ1-2, with 10 bases fitting TRBD1. Sequencing was performed on peripheral blood. CDR3 sequence reads: CASSQGQGASDGYTF. Written as DNA, the CDR3 is TGCGCCAGCAGCCAAGGACAGGGGGCGTCGGATGGCTACACCTTC.